Included here is one TCR beta chain sequence, with context. What it recognizes is unknown. Germline CDR1 MNHNS, CDR2 SASEGT. V lost 10 bases, J lost 3 bases, and 10 bases lay in between. The CDR3 loop spans 12 amino acids. Cycle 7 day 1, cycle 4 day 1, and baseline were the timepoints at which blood was sampled. Assay: immunoSEQ multiplex PCR; the TCRdb copy retains only in-frame clones and omits some. The sample carries under 80,000 clones, around 87% recorded once. This record belongs to a study of OX40 agonist ivuxolimab in advanced cancers. Study overall: It was permissible to have had prior anti-PD-1, anti-PD-L1 or anti-CTLA-4 therapy, and about 40% had some.

General study results and limits: Expanded clones were, on average, more numerous in CD8+ T cells than in CD4+.

The TCR was taken from an adult with an advanced solid tumor such as melanoma, head and neck, liver or kidney cancer. The sample was CD4+ or CD8+ T cells sorted from blood, taken in a trial of the OX40 agonist ivuxolimab. The gene calls are TRBV6-1 and TRBJ2-1; D ambiguous. CDR3 nucleotides: TGTGCCACCCAGGAAAACTACAATGAGCAGTTCTTC. Encoded protein: CATQENYNEQFF.